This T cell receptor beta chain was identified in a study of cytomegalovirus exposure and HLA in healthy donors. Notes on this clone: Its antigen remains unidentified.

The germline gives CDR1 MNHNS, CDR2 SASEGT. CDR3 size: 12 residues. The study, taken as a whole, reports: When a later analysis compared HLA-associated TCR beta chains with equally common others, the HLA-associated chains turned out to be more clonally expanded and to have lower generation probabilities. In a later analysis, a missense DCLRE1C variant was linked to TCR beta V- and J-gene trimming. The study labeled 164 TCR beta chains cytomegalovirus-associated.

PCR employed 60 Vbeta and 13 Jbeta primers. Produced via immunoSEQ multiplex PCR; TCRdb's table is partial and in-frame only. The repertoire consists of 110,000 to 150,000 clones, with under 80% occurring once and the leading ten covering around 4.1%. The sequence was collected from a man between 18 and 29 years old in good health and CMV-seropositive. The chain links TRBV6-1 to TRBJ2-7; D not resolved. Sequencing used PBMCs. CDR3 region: CASLAFSYEQYF. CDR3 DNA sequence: TGTGCATCCCTGGCCTTCTCCTACGAGCAGTACTTC.